This entry describes one T cell receptor beta chain. Vbeta (60) and Jbeta (13) primers were used in the PCR. Sequencing used immunoSEQ multiplex PCR; TCRdb keeps in-frame clones, though not all of them. The sample records around 150,000 clones, approximately 73% being singletons. The V gene lost 3 bases and the J gene lost 7 bases, with 12 bases spanning the gap. Looked up from germline, CDR1 is SGHTA and CDR2 is FQGTGA. CDR3 size: 13 residues. This entry is derived from a study of cytomegalovirus exposure and HLA in healthy donors. This sequence was found in a human donor in good health. Material for sequencing was PBMCs. The chain uses TRBV7-3 and TRBJ1-1, with a weak D call TRBD1 (5 bases). In DNA form, the CDR3 reads TGTGCCAGCAGCTTGGGGGGAGACGGTGAAGCTTTCTTT. It codes for CASSLGGDGEAFF.